Listed below are T cell receptor beta chains from one sample, sequenced in a study of blood T cell repertoires in COVID-19. TCRdb keeps only in-frame clones here, not all; method: immunoSEQ multiplex PCR. Here the sample spans about 170,000 clones, about 85% being singletons. The specimen was peripheral blood. These receptors originate from a woman in her 70s with COVID-19, enrolled during active disease. Each CDR3 is given with its conserved first and last residue. D genes are given only for firm matches. Rows give clone size only sometimes, using once, few, many, or a class for an expanded clone.

size | D | J | V | CDR3 | DNA
few | . | TRBJ2-2 | TRBV21-1 | CASRVHWDSYTGELFF | TGTGCCAGCAGAGTCCACTGGGACAGCTACACCGGGGAGCTGTTTTTT
few | TRBD1 | TRBJ2-2 | TRBV5-4 | CASSLGGQGNTGELFF | TGTGCCAGCAGCCTGGGGGGACAGGGCAACACCGGGGAGCTGTTTTTT
few | TRBD2 | TRBJ2-1 | TRBV6-5 | CASFGTSGSNEQFF | TGTGCCTCCTTCGGGACTAGCGGGTCCAATGAGCAGTTCTTC
. | . | TRBJ1-2 | TRBV12-5 | CASGLVDRNYGYTF | TGTGCTAGTGGTTTGGTCGACAGGAACTATGGCTACACCTTC
. | TRBD1 | TRBJ1-5 | TRBV30 | CAWSAHGTGNQPQHF | TGTGCCTGGAGTGCCCATGGGACAGGCAATCAGCCCCAGCATTTT
. | TRBD2 | TRBJ2-2 | TRBV6-4 | CASSETSGRPNTGELFF | TGTGCCAGCAGCGAGACTAGCGGGAGGCCGAACACCGGGGAGCTGTTTTTT
. | TRBD1 | TRBJ2-5 | TRBV13 | CASSAKDRVEQETQYF | TGTGCCAGCAGCGCCAAAGACAGGGTTGAACAAGAGACCCAGTACTTC
. | TRBD1 | TRBJ1-3 | TRBV27 | CASSSLQGAGNTIYF | TGTGCCAGCAGTTCCCTACAGGGGGCGGGAAACACCATATATTTT
once | TRBD1 | TRBJ1-2 | TRBV24-1 | CATSDSRPGTGTYGYTF | TGTGCCACCAGTGATTCAAGGCCGGGGACAGGGACCTATGGCTACACCTTC
. | . | TRBJ1-4 | TRBV7-8 | CASSRDTATNEKLFF | TGTGCCAGCAGCCGGGACACTGCAACTAATGAAAAACTGTTTTTT
once | TRBD2 | TRBJ2-3 | TRBV4-2 | CASSQDRGGIYTQYF | TGTGCCAGCAGCCAAGATCGGGGGGGGATTTATACGCAGTATTTT
. | TRBD2 | TRBJ2-1 | TRBV3-1/TRBV3-2 | CASRDLAGGLIEQFF | TGTGCCAGCAGGGATCTAGCGGGGGGGCTTATTGAGCAGTTCTTC
. | TRBD1 | TRBJ1-3 | TRBV5-1 | CASRRTGTGALGGNTIYF | TGCGCCAGCAGACGAACCGGGACAGGGGCACTGGGCGGAAACACCATATATTTT
. | TRBD1 | TRBJ1-1 | TRBV15 | CATSTPRQGRIVTEAFF | TGTGCCACCAGCACTCCAAGACAGGGACGAATAGTCACTGAAGCTTTCTTT
few | TRBD1 | TRBJ2-2 | TRBV19 | CASSSPPGQGITGELFF | TGTGCCAGTAGTTCCCCCCCGGGACAGGGAATCACCGGGGAGCTGTTTTTT
. | . | TRBJ1-1 | TRBV6-5 | CASRRGTGGTEAFF | TGTGCCAGCAGGAGGGGGACGGGAGGGACTGAAGCTTTCTTT
once | . | TRBJ1-2 | TRBV28 | CASTPISPDSYGYTF | TGTGCCAGCACCCCTATAAGTCCTGACAGTTACGGCTACACCTTC